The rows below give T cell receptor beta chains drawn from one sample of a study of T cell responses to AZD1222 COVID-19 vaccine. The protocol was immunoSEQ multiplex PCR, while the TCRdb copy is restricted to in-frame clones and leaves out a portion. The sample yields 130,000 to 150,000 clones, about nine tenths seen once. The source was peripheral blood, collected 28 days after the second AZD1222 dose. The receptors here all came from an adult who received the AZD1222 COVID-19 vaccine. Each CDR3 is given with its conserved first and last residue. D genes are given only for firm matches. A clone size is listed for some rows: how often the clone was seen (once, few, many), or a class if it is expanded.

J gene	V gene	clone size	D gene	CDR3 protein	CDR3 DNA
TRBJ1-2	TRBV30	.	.	CAWSVLGGYTF	TGTGCCTGGAGTGTACTAGGTGGCTACACCTTC
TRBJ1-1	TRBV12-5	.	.	CASGLGGGTEAFF	TGTGCTAGTGGTTTGGGGGGCGGTACTGAAGCTTTCTTT
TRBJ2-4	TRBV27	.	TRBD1	CASSFPGQGTKNIQYF	TGTGCCAGCAGTTTTCCGGGACAGGGGACCAAAAACATTCAGTACTTC
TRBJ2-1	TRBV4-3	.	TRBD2	CASSHGTSGHSYNEQFF	TGCGCCAGCAGCCATGGGACTAGCGGGCACTCCTACAATGAGCAGTTCTTC
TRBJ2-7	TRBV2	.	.	CASRDRPYEQYF	TGTGCCAGCAGGGACAGACCCTACGAGCAGTACTTC
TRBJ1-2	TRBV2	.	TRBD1	CASAGQGASDGYTF	TGTGCCAGCGCCGGACAGGGGGCCTCAGATGGCTACACCTTC
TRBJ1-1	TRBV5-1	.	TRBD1	CASSKGQEGTEAFF	TGCGCCAGCAGCAAAGGACAGGAGGGGACTGAAGCTTTCTTT
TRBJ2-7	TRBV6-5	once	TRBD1	CASTRTGDEQYF	TGTGCCAGCACCCGGACAGGGGACGAGCAGTACTTC
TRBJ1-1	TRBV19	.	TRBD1	CASSIGTGMDTEAFF	TGTGCCAGTAGTATAGGGACAGGGATGGACACTGAAGCTTTCTTT
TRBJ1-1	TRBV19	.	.	CASSIGARVGTEAFF	TGTGCCAGTAGTATAGGAGCGAGGGTTGGGACTGAAGCTTTCTTT
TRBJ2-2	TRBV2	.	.	CARRTTHTGELFF	TGTGCCAGGCGGACAACCCACACCGGGGAGCTGTTTTTT
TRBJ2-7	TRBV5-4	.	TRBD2	CASSLRSGSMEQYF	TGTGCCAGCAGCTTGAGGAGCGGGAGTATGGAGCAGTACTTC
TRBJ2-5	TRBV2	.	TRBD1	CASRSDREETQYF	TGTGCCAGCAGATCGGACAGGGAAGAGACCCAGTACTTC
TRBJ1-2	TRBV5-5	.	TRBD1	CASSSTGTGGSTF	TGTGCCAGCAGCTCTACCGGGACAGGGGGATCCACCTTC
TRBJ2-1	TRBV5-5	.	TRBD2	CASSLKFSGLAGVPYNEQFF	TGTGCCAGCAGCTTGAAGTTTTCGGGACTAGCGGGAGTCCCCTACAATGAGCAGTTCTTC
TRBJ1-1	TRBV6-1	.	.	CASSESLEGTEAFF	TGTGCCAGCAGTGAATCTTTGGAGGGCACTGAAGCTTTCTTT
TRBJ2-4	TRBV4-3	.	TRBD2	CASSPGLEATLQYF	TGCGCCAGCAGCCCGGGACTAGAGGCGACCCTTCAGTACTTC
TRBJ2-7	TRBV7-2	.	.	CASSLASPIYEQYF	TGTGCCAGCAGCTTAGCTTCCCCGATCTACGAGCAGTACTTC
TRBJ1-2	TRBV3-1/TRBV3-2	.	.	CAVSRLMGIDGYTF	TGTGCAGTCAGCCGGCTTATGGGGATCGATGGCTACACCTTC
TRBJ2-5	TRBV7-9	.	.	CASSPGTSQETQYF	TGTGCCAGCAGCCCAGGGACCTCCCAAGAGACCCAGTACTTC
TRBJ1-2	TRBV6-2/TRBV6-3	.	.	CASSRDLGDGYTF	TGTGCCAGCAGCCGGGACCTGGGGGATGGCTACACCTTC
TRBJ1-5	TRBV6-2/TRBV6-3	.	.	CASSYYRGEPYSNQPQHF	TGTGCCAGCAGTTACTACCGGGGCGAACCGTATAGCAATCAGCCCCAGCATTTT
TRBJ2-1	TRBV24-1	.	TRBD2	CATSDPSSGSYNEQFF	TGTGCCACCAGTGATCCAAGCAGCGGGAGCTACAATGAGCAGTTCTTC